The 26 T cell receptor beta chains reported below all come from one sample, sequenced in a study of cytomegalovirus exposure and HLA in healthy donors. Primers: 60 Vbeta forward and 13 Jbeta reverse. Here immunoSEQ multiplex PCR was the method, and the copy in TCRdb shows in-frame clones only, minus some. The sample lists more than 150,000 clones, roughly 88% occurring once. Sequenced input: PBMCs. Every receptor here comes from a girl between 2 and 10 years old in good health and CMV-seropositive.

The rearrangement uses TRBV27 and TRBJ1-3, with D possibly being TRBD1 (5 bases). This CDR3 comprises 14 residues. The germline V gene has CDR1 MNHEY and CDR2 SMNVEV (reference sequence). Trimming cost V 0 bases and J 4 bases, with 7 bases left between them. The CDR3 DNA reads as TGTGCCAGCAGTTTATCCAGGGCCGGAAACACCATATATTTT. Its translation is CASSLSRAGNTIYF.

The CDR3 region has the DNA TGTGCCTGGAGAGCGACAGGGGTTGAGACCCAGTACTTC. This sequence encodes CAWRATGVETQYF. The gene calls are TRBV30 and TRBJ2-5, with TRBD1 identical over 8 bases. Germline values: CDR1 GTSNPN, CDR2 SVGIG (reference sequence). The CDR3 contains 13 residues. After removal of 3 bases from V and 5 bases from J, the junction contained 5 bases not matched to a gene.

The chain has TRBV2 and TRBJ1-1, with D possibly TRBD1 on 5 matching bases. Deletions cut 7 bases from V and 0 bases from J, with 12 bases between. The V gene's germline CDR1 is SNHLY and CDR2 FYNNEI. The CDR3 is 14 amino acids. The CDR3 DNA reads TGTGCCAGCACCCAGGGCGGCATGAACACTGAAGCTTTCTTT. It codes for CASTQGGMNTEAFF. Filled out from reference TRBV2 and TRBJ1-1, the complete variable domain reads EPEVTQTPSHQVTQMGQEVILRCVPISNHLYFYWYRQILGQKVEFLVSFYNNEISEKSEIFDDQFSVERPDGSNFTLKIRSTKLEDSAMYFCASTQGGMNTEAFFGQGTRLTVV.

This chain links TRBV6-5 with TRBJ1-2, with TRBD1 as a possible D gene (5 bases). With 6 bases removed from V and 4 bases from J, the gap between germline ends came to 15 bases. Germline CDR1 is MNHEY and CDR2 is SVGAGI. CDR3 length: 14 amino acids. This CDR3 is CASSLRTGSYGYTF. CDR3 coding DNA: TGTGCCAGCAGCCTTCGAACAGGATCCTATGGCTACACCTTC.

This chain joins TRBV15 and TRBJ1-1; 10 positions agree with TRBD1. Unmatched junction bases numbered 13, after V lost 5 bases and J lost 10 bases. This CDR3 region has 15 residues. Germline CDR1 LNHNV, CDR2 YYDKDF (reference sequence). The CDR3 is CATSPTDRGSKLAFF. The CDR3 coding sequence is TGTGCCACCAGCCCTACGGACAGGGGGTCCAAGCTAGCTTTCTTT.

The chain is built from TRBV27 and TRBJ2-5, with a tentative D call TRBD1 (6 bases). V was clipped by 0 bases and J by 7 bases, with 12 bases between them. This CDR3 spans 14 amino acids. Germline values: CDR1 MNHEY, CDR2 SMNVEV (reference sequence). The CDR3 DNA is TGTGCCAGCAGTTTATCCAGGGGTGCTCGGACCCAGTACTTC. As protein: CASSLSRGARTQYF.

In its sample, this clone was seen a few times. DNA of the CDR3: TGTGCCAGCAGTCGGACAGGGGACTATGGCTACACCTTC. Protein product: CASSRTGDYGYTF. The chain couples TRBV2 to TRBJ1-2; 9 bases agree with TRBD1. Germline CDR1 SNHLY, CDR2 FYNNEI. The CDR3 length is 13 residues. The V segment lost 5 bases and the J segment 3 bases; nucleotides outside the gene matches: 1.

The CDR3 here is CASSISGVRTEAFF. CDR3 nucleotide sequence: TGTGCCAGTAGTATCAGCGGGGTGAGGACTGAAGCTTTCTTT. The chain has TRBV19 and TRBJ1-1; D gene uncertain. V lost 3 bases and J lost 5, with 13 bases in between. The CDR3 spans 14 residues. Germline CDR1 and CDR2: LNHDA and SQIVND (reference sequence).

The rearrangement joins TRBV9 to TRBJ2-7; D possibly corresponds to TRBD2 (5 bases). The V end lost 0 bases, the J end lost 3 bases, and 10 bases lay between the germline ends. This CDR3 has 14 amino acids. Germline assignment: CDR1 SGDLS and CDR2 YYNGEE. The CDR3 nucleotides are TGTGCCAGCAGCGTAGTAGCCGGGGACTACGAGCAGTACTTC. This codes for CASSVVAGDYEQYF.

This rearrangement joins TRBV2 to TRBJ2-7; tentative D call: TRBD2 (5 bases). The CDR3 is 12 residues long. Germline V gene lookup returns CDR1 SNHLY and CDR2 FYNNEI. V was shortened by 9 bases and J by 2 bases, with 11 bases between the two germline ends. CDR3 residues: CASRSGTYEQYF. The CDR3 DNA follows: TGTGCCAGTCGAAGCGGTACCTACGAGCAGTACTTC.

This clone was found a few times. The chain joins TRBV5-6 to TRBJ1-6, with 7 bases that match TRBD1. CDR3 length: 14 amino acids. The V and J ends lost 4 bases and 10 bases, in that order; junction bases with no gene match: 8. CDR1 SGHDT and CDR2 YYEEEE come from the germline V gene. CDR3 amino acids: CASSTRQGWSPLHF. The CDR3 DNA is TGTGCCAGCAGCACAAGACAGGGCTGGTCACCCCTCCACTTT.

Turning to this clone: Other DNA sequences in the same sample also yield this CDR3. The V call is TRBV7-3, the J call TRBJ2-7; D possibly corresponds to TRBD2 (6 bases). Germline V gene data show CDR1 as SGHTA and CDR2 as FQGTGA. This CDR3 is built from 12 residues. The V end lost 5 bases, the J end lost 3 bases, and 8 bases lay between the germline ends. The CDR3 here is CASSPGGYEQYF. Here the CDR3 DNA reads TGTGCCAGCAGCCCCGGGGGCTACGAGCAGTACTTC.

V gene TRBV30 combines with J gene TRBJ2-3, with TRBD1 matching over 9 bases. This CDR3 is 15 amino acids long. Germline V gives CDR1 GTSNPN, CDR2 SVGIG (reference sequence). Trimming at V came to 0 bases and at J to 5 bases, leaving 6 bases not matched to a gene. CDR3 DNA: TGTGCCTGGAGTGTAACAGGGGGCGGCGGAGATACGCAGTATTTT. Translation gives CAWSVTGGGGDTQYF.

CDR3: CASRKTGTNSYEQYF. CDR3 sequence (DNA): TGTGCCAGCAGGAAAACAGGGACCAACTCCTACGAGCAGTACTTC. The rearrangement links TRBV6-5 to TRBJ2-7; tentative D call: TRBD1 (6 bases). Trimming took off 6 bases at V and 0 bases at J, with 15 bases between the two ends. This CDR3 is built from 15 residues. Germline loops: CDR1 MNHEY, CDR2 SVGAGI.

The V gene is TRBV9, the J gene TRBJ2-1; a possible D gene is TRBD2 (5 bases). Between the trimmed V and J ends, which lost 4 bases and 3 bases, there was a span of 14 bases. This CDR3 region has 15 residues. Germline CDR1 is SGDLS and CDR2 is YYNGEE. CDR3 in DNA: TGTGCCAGCAGCACTAGGAGCCAGAACTACAATGAGCAGTTCTTC. Its protein product is CASSTRSQNYNEQFF.

The chain carries TRBV29-1 and TRBJ2-7; 7 bases are a match to TRBD1. Germline trimming cut 4 bases from V and 3 bases from J; bases unmatched to any gene: 15. Germline assignment: CDR1 SQVTM and CDR2 ANQGSEA. This CDR3 comprises 16 residues. The CDR3 region has the DNA TGCAGCGTTGGGGCGAGCCGGGACAGAAAATTCTACGAGCAGTACTTC. This sequence encodes CSVGASRDRKFYEQYF.

The chain recombines TRBV6-5 with TRBJ1-5, with 8 bases identical to TRBD1. The V gene's germline CDR1 is MNHEY and CDR2 SVGAGI. This CDR3 is 15 amino acids long. The V and J ends lost 6 bases and 4 bases, in that order; junction bases with no gene match: 8. The CDR3 reads CASSPDRGGNQPQHF. Here the CDR3 DNA reads TGTGCCAGCAGCCCTGACAGGGGTGGGAATCAGCCCCAGCATTTT.

This clone has ten or more counts. The chain recombines TRBV25-1 with TRBJ2-5, with 13 bases matching TRBD2. The germline CDR1 and CDR2 sequences are MGHDK and SYGVNS. The CDR3 has 17 residues. With 7 bases clipped from V and 3 bases from J, the junction kept 11 bases outside the gene matches. The CDR3 protein is CASTRLAGGRGKETQYF. CDR3 DNA sequence: TGTGCCAGCACCCGACTAGCGGGAGGTCGGGGCAAAGAGACCCAGTACTTC.

The chain links TRBV10-3 to TRBJ1-1; perhaps TRBD1 as D (5 bases). V lost 8 bases and J 1 base, leaving 11 bases between the germline ends. The length of the CDR3 is 13 residues. CDR1 and CDR2 from the germline V gene are ENHRY and SYGVKD. The CDR3 sequence: CAIQEGPNTEAFF. The CDR3 DNA sequence: TGTGCCATCCAGGAGGGGCCGAACACTGAAGCTTTCTTT.

A remark on this clone: A junction boundary mismatches the germline segment, possibly from a read error. The chain has TRBV28 and TRBJ2-7; 7 positions agree with TRBD1. The length of the CDR3 is 12 residues. Per germline, CDR1 MDHEN and CDR2 SYDVKM. Written as DNA, the CDR3 is TGTGCCAGCAGTTCTCGACAGGGCATCGGAGGCTTC. Protein sequence: CASSSRQGIGGF. The entire variable domain, with the rest obtained from reference TRBV28 and TRBJ2-7, is as follows: DVKVTQSSRYLVKRTGEKVFLECVQDMDHENMFWYRQDPGLGLRLIYFSYDVKMKEKGDIPEGYSVSREKKERFSLILESASTNQTSMYLCASSSRQGIGGFGPGTRLTVT.

The chain combines TRBV19 with TRBJ1-5; D uncertain. The CDR3 runs 13 residues. CDR1 and CDR2 from the germline V gene are LNHDA and SQIVND (reference sequence). Trimming shortened V by 10 bases and J by 2 bases, and 12 bases separated the two germline ends. CDR3 DNA: TGTGCCACCGTCCAAGAGGGCAATCAGCCCCAGCATTTT. Translating gives CATVQEGNQPQHF.

This chain connects TRBV6-6 to TRBJ2-7; TRBD1 matches 9 bases. Trimming cost V 4 bases and J 2 bases; bases outside gene matches: 3. CDR3 size: 14 residues. The germline CDR1 and CDR2 sequences are MNHNY and SVGAGI (reference sequence). The CDR3 DNA reads as TGTGCCAGCAGTTCGGGGGACAGGGCCTACGAGCAGTACTTC. Its protein product is CASSSGDRAYEQYF.

In this sample, this clone turned up a few times. V and J are TRBV14 and TRBJ1-1; the D is unclear. Germline V gene lookup returns CDR1 SGHDN and CDR2 FVKESK. Between the trimmed V and J ends, which lost 4 bases and 3 bases, there was a span of 9 bases. CDR3 length: 13 amino acids. The DNA for the CDR3 is TGTGCCAGCAGCCGGCAGGTACACACTGAAGCTTTCTTT. Its protein product is CASSRQVHTEAFF.

This chain uses TRBV30 with TRBJ2-1; a weak D match, TRBD1 (7 bases). Germline CDR1 reads GTSNPN; CDR2 reads SVGIG (reference sequence). Between the trimmed V and J ends, which lost 1 base and 9 bases, there was a span of 16 bases. This CDR3 contains 14 residues. Here the CDR3 DNA reads TGTGCCTGGAGTGAGCCCGGGACAGCGGGTGAGCAGTTCTTC. The encoded protein is CAWSEPGTAGEQFF.

This clone was recorded a few times. The V call is TRBV11-2, the J call TRBJ1-1; no clear D gene. This CDR3 has 19 amino acids. Trimming stripped 2 bases from V and 4 bases from J, with 26 bases between. Germline V gene lookup returns CDR1 SGHAT and CDR2 FQNNGV. The chain's CDR3 is CASSLRLVAAIKDRTEAFF. CDR3 sequence (DNA): TGTGCCAGCAGCTTACGGCTAGTTGCAGCGATAAAGGATCGCACTGAAGCTTTCTTT.

Note on this clone: One end of the junction does not line up with germline, which may come from a read error. The chain recombines TRBV7-7 with TRBJ2-3, with 7 bases fitting TRBD2. The germline V gene encodes CDR1 SSHAT and CDR2 FNYEAQ (reference sequence). The CDR3 is 15 residues long. The chain's CDR3 is CASSLSGTSTDTQYF. Here the CDR3 DNA reads TGTGCTAGCAGCTTAAGCGGGACTAGCACAGATACGCAGTATTTT.